The clone carrying this T cell receptor (beta chain) was observed a single time. No antigen is known for it. The junction does not match germline at one end; this may be a read error. The CDR3 loop spans 15 amino acids. This sample is drawn from a study of T cell repertoires in cytomegalovirus infection. Turning to the study itself: HLA-C-restricted CMV epitopes, recently identified, and well-studied HLA-B-restricted ones were used by the study.

TCRdb used MiXCR to reprocess the reads, holding one entry per CDR3 protein. The table lists 900,000 to 950,000 distinct CDR3 sequences, around 32% of them singletons. Study findings and constraints: Accumulated public TCR beta family frequency recognized individuals carrying CMV together with the relevant HLA.

V usage is TRBV12-3 or TRBV12-4 and J usage is TRBJ2-6, with D possibly being TRBD1 or TRBD2 (5 bases each). The input for sequencing was cultured CD8+ T cells from PBMCs, taken from culture after CMV antigen stimulation. This TCR derives from a human donor in good health (CMV status not recorded). Some clones in this sample may be carry-over from other donors' samples. In DNA form, the CDR3 reads TGTGCCAGCAGTTTAGGGGGGTCTGGGGCCGACGTCCTGACTTTC. Protein product: CASSLGGSGADVLTF.